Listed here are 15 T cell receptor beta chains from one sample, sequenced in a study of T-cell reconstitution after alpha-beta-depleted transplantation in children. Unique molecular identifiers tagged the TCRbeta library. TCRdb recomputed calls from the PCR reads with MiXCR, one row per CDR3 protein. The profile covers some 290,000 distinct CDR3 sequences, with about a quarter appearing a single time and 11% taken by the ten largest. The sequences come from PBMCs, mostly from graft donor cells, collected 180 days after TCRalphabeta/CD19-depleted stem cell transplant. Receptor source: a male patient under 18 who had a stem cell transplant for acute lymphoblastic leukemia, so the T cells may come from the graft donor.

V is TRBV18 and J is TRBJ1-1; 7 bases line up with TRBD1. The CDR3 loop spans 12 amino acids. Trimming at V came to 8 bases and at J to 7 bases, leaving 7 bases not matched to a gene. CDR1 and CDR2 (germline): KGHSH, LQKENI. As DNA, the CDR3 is TGTGCCAGCACACAGGGGCGGGGTGAAGCTTTCTTT. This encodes CASTQGRGEAFF.

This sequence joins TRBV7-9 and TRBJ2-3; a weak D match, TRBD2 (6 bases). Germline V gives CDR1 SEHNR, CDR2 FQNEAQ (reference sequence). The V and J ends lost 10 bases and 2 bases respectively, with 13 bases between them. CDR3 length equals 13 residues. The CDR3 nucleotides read TGTGCCACCTCGGGCGGGGTCACAGATACGCAGTATTTT. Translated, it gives CATSGGVTDTQYF.

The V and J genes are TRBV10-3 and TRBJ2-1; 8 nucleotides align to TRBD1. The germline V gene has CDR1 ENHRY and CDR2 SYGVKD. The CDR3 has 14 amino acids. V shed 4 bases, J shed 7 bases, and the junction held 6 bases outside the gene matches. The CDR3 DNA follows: TGTGCCATCAGTGTTAAGGACAGGGAGAATGAGCAGTTCTTC. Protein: CAISVKDRENEQFF.

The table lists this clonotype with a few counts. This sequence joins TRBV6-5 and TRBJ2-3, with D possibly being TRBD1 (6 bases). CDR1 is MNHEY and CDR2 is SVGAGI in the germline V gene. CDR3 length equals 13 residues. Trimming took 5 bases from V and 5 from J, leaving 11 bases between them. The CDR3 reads CASSHRGGDTQYF. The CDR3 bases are TGTGCCAGCAGTCACAGAGGGGGAGATACGCAGTATTTT.

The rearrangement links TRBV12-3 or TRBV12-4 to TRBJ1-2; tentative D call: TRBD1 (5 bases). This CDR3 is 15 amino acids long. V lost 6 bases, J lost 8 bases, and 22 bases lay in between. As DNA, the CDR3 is TGTGCCAGCAGCCCTGGCGGGGGTCGTACCTTCGGCTACACCTTC. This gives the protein CASSPGGGRTFGYTF.

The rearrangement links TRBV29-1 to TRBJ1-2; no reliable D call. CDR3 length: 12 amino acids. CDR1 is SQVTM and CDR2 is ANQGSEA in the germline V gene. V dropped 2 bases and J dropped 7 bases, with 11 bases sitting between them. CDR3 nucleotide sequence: TGCAGCGTTGAATTCTATGGTCCTGGCTACACCTTC. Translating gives CSVEFYGPGYTF. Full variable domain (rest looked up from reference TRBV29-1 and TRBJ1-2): SAVISQKPSRDICQRGTSLTIQCQVDSQVTMMFWYRQQPGQSLTLIATANQGSEATYESGFVIDKFPISRPNLTFSTLTVSNMSPEDSSIYLCSVEFYGPGYTFGSGTRLTVV.

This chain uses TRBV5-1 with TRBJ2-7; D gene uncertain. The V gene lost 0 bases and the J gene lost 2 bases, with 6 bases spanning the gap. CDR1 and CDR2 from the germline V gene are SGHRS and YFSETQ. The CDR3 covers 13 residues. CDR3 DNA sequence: TGCGCCAGCAGCTTGGAGAAGGCCTACGAGCAGTACTTC. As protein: CASSLEKAYEQYF. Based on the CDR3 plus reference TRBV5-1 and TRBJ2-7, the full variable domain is KAGVTQTPRYLIKTRGQQVTLSCSPISGHRSVSWYQQTPGQGLQFLFEYFSETQRNKGNFPGRFSGRQFSNSRSEMNVSTLELGDSALYLCASSLEKAYEQYFGPGTRLTVT.

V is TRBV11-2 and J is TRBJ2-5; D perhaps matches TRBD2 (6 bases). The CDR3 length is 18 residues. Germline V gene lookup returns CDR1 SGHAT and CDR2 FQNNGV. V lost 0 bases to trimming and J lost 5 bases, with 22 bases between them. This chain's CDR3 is CASSLDLSGGWHRETQYF. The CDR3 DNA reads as TGTGCCAGCAGCTTAGATCTGAGTGGAGGGTGGCACAGGGAGACCCAGTACTTC. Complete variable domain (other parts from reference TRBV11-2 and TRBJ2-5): EAGVAQSPRYKIIEKRQSVAFWCNPISGHATLYWYQQILGQGPKLLIQFQNNGVVDDSQLPKDRFSAERLKGVDSTLKIQPAKLEDSAVYLCASSLDLSGGWHRETQYFGPGTRLLVL.

The CDR3 nucleotides read TGTGCCAGCAGCCCCCCGTCGGGTGGCGAGCAGTTCTTC. Translated, it gives CASSPPSGGEQFF. The genes are TRBV7-9 and TRBJ2-1; unclear D gene. The ends were cut back, 5 bases at V and 10 bases at J, with 15 bases in the middle. The germline V gene has CDR1 SEHNR and CDR2 FQNEAQ (reference sequence). The CDR3 has 13 amino acids.

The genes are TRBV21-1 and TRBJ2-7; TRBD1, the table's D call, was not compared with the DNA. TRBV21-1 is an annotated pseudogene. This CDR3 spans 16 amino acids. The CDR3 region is CASLKPPRTGYYEQYF. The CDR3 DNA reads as TGTGCCAGCTTAAAACCTCCCAGGACAGGGTATTACGAGCAGTACTTC.

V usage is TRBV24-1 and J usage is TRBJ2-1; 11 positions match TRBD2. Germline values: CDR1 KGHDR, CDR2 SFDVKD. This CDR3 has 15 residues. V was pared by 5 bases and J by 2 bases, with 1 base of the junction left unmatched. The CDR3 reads CATSVGLAAYNEQFF. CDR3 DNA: TGTGCCACCAGTGTGGGACTAGCGGCCTACAATGAGCAGTTCTTC.

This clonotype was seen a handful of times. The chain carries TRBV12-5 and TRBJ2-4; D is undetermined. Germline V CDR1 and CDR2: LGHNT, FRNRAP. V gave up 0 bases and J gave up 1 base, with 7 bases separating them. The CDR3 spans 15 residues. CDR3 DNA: TGTGCTAGTGGTTTGGTACTAAGGGCCAAAAACATTCAGTACTTC. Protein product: CASGLVLRAKNIQYF.

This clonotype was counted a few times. CDR3 nucleotide sequence: TGTGCCAGCAGCTGGACGGAAAGCTCCTACAATGAGCAGTTCTTC. The encoded protein is CASSWTESSYNEQFF. The chain joins TRBV12-3 or TRBV12-4 to TRBJ2-1; D is unclear. The CDR3 extends over 15 amino acids. Trimming took 6 bases from V and 0 from J, leaving 12 bases between them.

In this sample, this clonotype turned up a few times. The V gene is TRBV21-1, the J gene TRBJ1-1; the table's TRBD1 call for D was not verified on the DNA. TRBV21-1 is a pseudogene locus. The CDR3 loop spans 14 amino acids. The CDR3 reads CASSLRRGVFEAFF. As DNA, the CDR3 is TGTGCCAGCAGCCTCAGAAGAGGGGTTTTCGAGGCTTTCTTT.

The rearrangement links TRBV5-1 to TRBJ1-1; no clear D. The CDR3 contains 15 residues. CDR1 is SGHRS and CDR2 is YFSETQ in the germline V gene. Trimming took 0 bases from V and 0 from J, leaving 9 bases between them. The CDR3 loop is CASSLARPLNTEAFF. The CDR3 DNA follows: TGCGCCAGCAGCTTGGCGAGACCCCTGAACACTGAAGCTTTCTTT.